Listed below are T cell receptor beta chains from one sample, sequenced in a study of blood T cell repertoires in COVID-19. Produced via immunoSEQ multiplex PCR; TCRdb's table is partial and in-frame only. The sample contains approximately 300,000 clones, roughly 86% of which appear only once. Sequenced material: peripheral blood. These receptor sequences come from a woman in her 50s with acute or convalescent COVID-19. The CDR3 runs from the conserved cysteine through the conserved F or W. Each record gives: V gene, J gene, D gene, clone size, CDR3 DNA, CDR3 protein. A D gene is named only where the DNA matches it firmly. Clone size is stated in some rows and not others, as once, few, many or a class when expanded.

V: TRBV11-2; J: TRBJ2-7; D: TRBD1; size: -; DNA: TGTGCCAGCAGCTTAGTCGCAGGGGGCTCCTACGAGCAGTACTTC; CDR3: CASSLVAGGSYEQYF
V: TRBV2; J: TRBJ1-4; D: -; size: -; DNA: TGTGCCAGCAGTGGGCTTGGGGGGGCCCATGAAAAACTGTTTTTT; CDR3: CASSGLGGAHEKLFF
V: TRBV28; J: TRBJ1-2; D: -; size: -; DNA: TGTGCCAGCAGTCAACCAGGGTTTGGCTATGGCTACACCTTC; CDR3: CASSQPGFGYGYTF
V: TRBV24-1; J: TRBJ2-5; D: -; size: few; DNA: TGTGCCACCAGTGATTTTGACATATGGGGCTCAGAGACCCAGTACTTC; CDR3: CATSDFDIWGSETQYF
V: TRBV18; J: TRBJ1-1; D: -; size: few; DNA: TGTGCCAGCTCACCCAGAATGAACACTGAAGCTTTCTTT; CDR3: CASSPRMNTEAFF
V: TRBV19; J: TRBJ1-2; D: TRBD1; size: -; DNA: TGTGCCAGTAGTATCTGGGACAGGGATGGCTACACCTTC; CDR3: CASSIWDRDGYTF
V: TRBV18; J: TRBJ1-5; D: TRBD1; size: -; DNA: TGTGCCAGCTCGGCGGCGGGACAGGGGGTTAATAGCAATCAGCCCCAGCATTTT; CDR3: CASSAAGQGVNSNQPQHF
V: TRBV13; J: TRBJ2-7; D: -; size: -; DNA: TGTGCCCGCTGGTCTACGGGATTTGGTCACGAGCAGTACTTC; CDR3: CARWSTGFGHEQYF
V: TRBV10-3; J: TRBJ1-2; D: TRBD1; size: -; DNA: TGTGCCATCAGCGCAACCGGGACAGGGGGTGAAGGCTACACCTTC; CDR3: CAISATGTGGEGYTF
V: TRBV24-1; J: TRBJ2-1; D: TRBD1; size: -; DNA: TGTGCCACCAGTGGTCCCCGGGACAGGGGTGGTAATGAGCAGTTCTTC; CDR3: CATSGPRDRGGNEQFF
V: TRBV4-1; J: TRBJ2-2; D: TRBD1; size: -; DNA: TGCGCCAGCAGCCAACCGGACAGGGGAGTCACCGGGGAGCTGTTTTTT; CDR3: CASSQPDRGVTGELFF
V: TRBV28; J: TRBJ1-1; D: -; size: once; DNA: TGTGCCAGCAGCCCAAAACGGGGAAGGGACACTGAAGCTTTCTTT; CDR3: CASSPKRGRDTEAFF
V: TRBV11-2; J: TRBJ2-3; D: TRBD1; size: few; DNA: TGTGCCAGCAGGAGAAACCCGGGACAGGGGGCATCAGATACGCAGTATTTT; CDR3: CASRRNPGQGASDTQYF
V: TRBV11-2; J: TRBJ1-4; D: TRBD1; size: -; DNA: TGTGCCAGCAGCTTAACAGGGGGTCGAGGTGAAAAACTGTTTTTT; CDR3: CASSLTGGRGEKLFF
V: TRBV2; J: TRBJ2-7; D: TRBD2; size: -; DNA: TGTGCCAGCAGTGAAGAGCTTAAGGGGACTAGGACCTACGAGCAGTACTTC; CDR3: CASSEELKGTRTYEQYF
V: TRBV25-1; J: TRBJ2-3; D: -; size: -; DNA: TGTGCCAGCAGTGGGGGGTCTAGCGCGGGGGATACGCAGTATTTT; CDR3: CASSGGSSAGDTQYF
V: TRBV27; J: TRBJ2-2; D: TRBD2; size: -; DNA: TGTGCCAGCAGTTTACTTCTAGCGGTCGGCACCGGGGAGCTGTTTTTT; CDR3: CASSLLLAVGTGELFF
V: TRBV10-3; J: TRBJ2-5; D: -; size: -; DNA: TGTGCCATCAGTGTCCTACAAGGGCGGGGGACCCAGTACTTC; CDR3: CAISVLQGRGTQYF
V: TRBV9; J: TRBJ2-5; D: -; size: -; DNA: TGTGCCAGCAGCCCCGAGGGACTTCAAGAGACCCAGTACTTC; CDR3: CASSPEGLQETQYF
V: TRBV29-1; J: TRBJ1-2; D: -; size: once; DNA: TGCAGCGTTGGACAGCCCAACTATGGCTACACCTTC; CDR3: CSVGQPNYGYTF
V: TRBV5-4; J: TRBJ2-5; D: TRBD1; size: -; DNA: TGTGCCAGCAGCCTTGCGTTACAGGGGCAAGAGACCCAGTACTTC; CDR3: CASSLALQGQETQYF
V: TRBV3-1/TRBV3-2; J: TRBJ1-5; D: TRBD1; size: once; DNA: TGTGCCAGCAGCCAAACAGGGGTCGTGGGCAATCAGCCCCAGCATTTT; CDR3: CASSQTGVVGNQPQHF
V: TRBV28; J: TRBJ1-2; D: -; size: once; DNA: TGTGCCAGCAGTCCACAGGGTAGACATACCTATGGCTACACCTTC; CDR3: CASSPQGRHTYGYTF
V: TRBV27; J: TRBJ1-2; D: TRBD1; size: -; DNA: TGTGCCAGCAGTTTTAGCCGGGACAGCGACCTTAACTATGGCTACACCTTC; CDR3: CASSFSRDSDLNYGYTF
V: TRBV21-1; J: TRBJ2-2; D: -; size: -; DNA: TGTGCCAGCAGCAAAGGGAAGACGGGCCCTGGGAAGGGGACCGGGGAGCTGTTTTTT; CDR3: CASSKGKTGPGKGTGELFF
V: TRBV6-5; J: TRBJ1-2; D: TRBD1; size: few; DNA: TGTGCCAGCAGTTACCAGGGGGCCGACTATGGCTACACCTTC; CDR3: CASSYQGADYGYTF
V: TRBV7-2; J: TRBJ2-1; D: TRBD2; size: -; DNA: TGTGCCAGCAGCCCAAACGGACTAGCGGGAGTCGGTGAGCAGTTCTTC; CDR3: CASSPNGLAGVGEQFF
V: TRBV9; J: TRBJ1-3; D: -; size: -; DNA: TGTGCCAGCAGCGTAAGGAACACTCAGGTCTCTGGAAACACCATATATTTT; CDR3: CASSVRNTQVSGNTIYF
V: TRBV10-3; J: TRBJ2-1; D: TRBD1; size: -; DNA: TGTGCCATCAGTGGGCTCGACAGGGTTCGTGAGCAGTTCTTC; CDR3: CAISGLDRVREQFF
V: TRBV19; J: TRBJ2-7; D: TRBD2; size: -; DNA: TGTGCCAGTAGTCACCTCTTGACTAGCGGGACCTACGAGCAGTACTTC; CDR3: CASSHLLTSGTYEQYF
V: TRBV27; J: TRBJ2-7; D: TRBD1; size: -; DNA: TGTGCCAGCAGCGTGGACAGGACCTACGAGCAGTACTTC; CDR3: CASSVDRTYEQYF
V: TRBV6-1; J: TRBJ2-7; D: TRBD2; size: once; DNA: TGTGCCAGCAGTGACTTAGCGGGAGGGAGGACCTACGAGCAGTACTTC; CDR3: CASSDLAGGRTYEQYF
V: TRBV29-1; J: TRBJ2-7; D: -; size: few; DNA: TGCAGCGGGTTGGAGCCTACGACCTACGAGCAGTACTTC; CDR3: CSGLEPTTYEQYF
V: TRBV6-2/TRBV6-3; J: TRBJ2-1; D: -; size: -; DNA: TGTGCCAGCAGTTACTCGAGAAGGGACACGAATGAGCAGTTCTTC; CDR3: CASSYSRRDTNEQFF
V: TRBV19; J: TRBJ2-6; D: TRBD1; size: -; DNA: TGTGCCAGTAGACGACAGGGGGCGAAATGGGCCAACGTCCTGACTTTC; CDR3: CASRRQGAKWANVLTF
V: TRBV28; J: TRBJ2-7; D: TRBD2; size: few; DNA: TGTGCCAGCACTCCCGAAGGGGGCAGGACTAGCGTCCACGAGCAGTACTTC; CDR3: CASTPEGGRTSVHEQYF
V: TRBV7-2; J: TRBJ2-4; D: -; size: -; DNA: TGTGCCAGCAGCCCTAACCCAGGGGGGGCCAAAAACATTCAGTACTTC; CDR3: CASSPNPGGAKNIQYF
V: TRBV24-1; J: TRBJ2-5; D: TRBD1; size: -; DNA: TGTGCCACCAGTGATCTGGGGGGACAGGGGGCGGGGGAGACCCAGTACTTC; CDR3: CATSDLGGQGAGETQYF
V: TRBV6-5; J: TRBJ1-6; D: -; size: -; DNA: TGTGCCAGCAGTTACTCGTGGGCGGACACCAATTCACCCCTCCACTTT; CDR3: CASSYSWADTNSPLHF
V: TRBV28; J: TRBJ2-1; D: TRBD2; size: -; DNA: TGTGCCAGCTCCCAGACTAGCGGGAGGAACAGGCATGAGCAGTTCTTC; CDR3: CASSQTSGRNRHEQFF
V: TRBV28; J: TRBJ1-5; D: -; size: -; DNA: TGTGCCAGCAGTTTACTGGACACTAAGAATCAGCCCCAGCATTTT; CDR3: CASSLLDTKNQPQHF
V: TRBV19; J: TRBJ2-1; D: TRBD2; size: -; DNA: TGTGCCAGTAGTATCAAACTAGCGGTATACAATGAGCAGTTCTTC; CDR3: CASSIKLAVYNEQFF
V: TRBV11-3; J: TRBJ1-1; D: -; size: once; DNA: TGTGCCAGCAGCTTGGGGGGTCCAGACACTGAAGCTTTCTTT; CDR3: CASSLGGPDTEAFF
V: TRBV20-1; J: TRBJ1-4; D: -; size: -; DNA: TGCAGTGCACAGGGCAGAGAAAAACTGTTTTTT; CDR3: CSAQGREKLFF
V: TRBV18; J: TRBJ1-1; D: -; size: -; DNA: TGTGCCAGCTCACCTGGACAGTACAGATGGGGCACTGAAGCTTTCTTT; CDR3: CASSPGQYRWGTEAFF
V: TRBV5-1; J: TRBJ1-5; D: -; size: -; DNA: TGCGCCAGCAGCTTGGTCGCGGGGGTCAATCAGCCCCAGCATTTT; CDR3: CASSLVAGVNQPQHF
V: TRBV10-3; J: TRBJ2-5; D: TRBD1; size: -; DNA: TGTGCCATCCGACAGGGGTCCGATATGGAGACCCAGTACTTC; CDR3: CAIRQGSDMETQYF
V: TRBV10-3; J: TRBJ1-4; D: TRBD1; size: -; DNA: TGTGCCATCAGTGAGTCAGGACAGGGAGGGGAAAAACTGTTTTTT; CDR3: CAISESGQGGEKLFF
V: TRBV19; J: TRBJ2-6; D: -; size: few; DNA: TGTGCCAGTAGTATAGGGGACTTCGCTGGGGCCAACGTCCTGACTTTC; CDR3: CASSIGDFAGANVLTF
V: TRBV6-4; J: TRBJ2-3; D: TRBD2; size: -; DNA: TGTGCCAGCAGTGACGTCGGGAGGGCCACAGATACGCAGTATTTT; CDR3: CASSDVGRATDTQYF
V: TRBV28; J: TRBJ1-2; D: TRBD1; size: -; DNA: TGTGCCAGCAGCTCACAGGGGTTGGGTGGCTACACCTTC; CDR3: CASSSQGLGGYTF
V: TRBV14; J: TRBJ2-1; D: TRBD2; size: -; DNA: TGTGCCAGCAGCCACCCTAGACTAGCGGACTACAATGAGCAGTTCTTC; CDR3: CASSHPRLADYNEQFF